A single sample is the source of the 17 T cell receptor beta chains below, sequenced in a study of blood T cells in healthy people across ages (dated by TCRdb to about 2015). Library prep was done by 5' RACE. Sequencing took place on an Illumina HiSeq 2500. A second 7 to 11 cycle PCR used a sample-barcoded 5' primer and a J-beta primer mix. In-frame beta chains were kept once TCRdb had trimmed the public reads at Q25 with fastp and called clones with MiXCR. Rows with a matching CDR3 protein are joined into one entry that keeps the most common DNA and genes. The sample has about 1,400,000 distinct CDR3 sequences on record, 40% to 50% of them singletons. Clones ranked in the top ten supply 7.9% of the sample. Sequences were obtained from blood. The receptors stem from a woman younger than 30 in good health.

Points on this clonotype: Its ends do not fully match the called genes, so a read error is possible. V gene TRBV10-3 combines with J gene TRBJ2-1, with D uncertain. The germline CDR1 and CDR2 sequences are ENHRY and SYGVKD. CDR3 length equals 15 residues. CDR3 sequence reads: CAISESFGQSNGQFF. In DNA form, the CDR3 reads TGTGCCATCAGTGAGTCGTTCGGCCAGTCGAATGGGCAGTTCTTC.

The chain is built from TRBV9 and TRBJ2-1; D remains ambiguous. Germline CDR1 and CDR2: SGDLS and YYNGEE. Trimming removed 3 bases at V and 7 bases at J, with 11 bases between. The CDR3 extends over 13 amino acids. The CDR3 DNA is TGTGCCAGCAGCGGAGTGTCGAGGAATGAGCAGTTCTTC. Translation gives CASSGVSRNEQFF. Supplemented by reference TRBV9 and TRBJ2-1, the full variable domain reads DSGVTQTPKHLITATGQRVTLRCSPRSGDLSVYWYQQSLDQGLQFLIQYYNGEERAKGNILERFSAQQFPDLHSELNLSSLELGDSALYFCASSGVSRNEQFFGPGTRLTVL.

This clonotype was counted between two and nine times. The J gene is TRBJ2-3, the V gene TRBV11-2, with D possibly being TRBD1 or TRBD2 (5 bases each). Germline V lookup: CDR1 SGHAT, CDR2 FQNNGV. The CDR3 is made up of 16 amino acids. Trimming left V 0 bases short and J 4 bases short, with 14 bases between. The DNA for the CDR3 is TGTGCCAGCAGCTTAGACCCGGGGATAGGGGCAGATACGCAGTATTTT. It encodes CASSLDPGIGADTQYF. Full variable domain (outside the CDR3, taken from reference TRBV11-2 and TRBJ2-3): EAGVAQSPRYKIIEKRQSVAFWCNPISGHATLYWYQQILGQGPKLLIQFQNNGVVDDSQLPKDRFSAERLKGVDSTLKIQPAKLEDSAVYLCASSLDPGIGADTQYFGPGTRLTVL.

This chain connects TRBV6-5 to TRBJ2-3, with 7 bases identical to TRBD2. From germline, CDR1 is MNHEY and CDR2 SVGAGI. Germline trimming cut 5 bases from V and 5 bases from J; bases unmatched to any gene: 10. The CDR3 is 15 residues long. The CDR3 DNA follows: TGTGCCAGCAGTCTCGAGGCGGGAGATGGAGATACGCAGTATTTT. It encodes CASSLEAGDGDTQYF.

On this clonotype itself: Given a much more abundant clone one base away, this may be a read error. The rearrangement links TRBV28 to TRBJ2-3; weak D call: TRBD2 (7 bases). The CDR3 runs 16 residues. V was trimmed by 6 bases and J by 6 bases, leaving 22 bases between them. Germline V lookup: CDR1 MDHEN, CDR2 SYDVKM. CDR3 residues: CASRIGGRAGPDTQYF. The CDR3 coding sequence is TGTGCCAGCAGAATAGGGGGACGAGCGGGGCCGGATACGCAGTATTTT.

V gene TRBV27 combines with J gene TRBJ2-7; 7 nucleotides line up with TRBD2. The junction had 7 bases not matched to a gene; V was cut back by 5 bases and J by 6 bases. The CDR3 runs to 13 residues. The germline CDR1 and CDR2 sequences are MNHEY and SMNVEV (reference sequence). CDR3 sequence (DNA): TGTGCCAGCAGTATGACCGGGACTACCGAGCAGTACTTC. Its translation is CASSMTGTTEQYF.

The table lists this clonotype with a few counts. This chain links TRBV25-1 with TRBJ1-5, with a tentative D call TRBD1 (6 bases). The CDR3 covers 15 residues. The V end was cut by 1 base, the J end by 11 bases, with 18 bases between. In germline, CDR1 is MGHDK, CDR2 SYGVNS. The CDR3 DNA reads as TGTGCCAGCAGTGAATCCCGGGACGGTACAGGGACCCAGCATTTT. Encoded protein: CASSESRDGTGTQHF. Together with reference TRBV25-1 and TRBJ1-5, the CDR3 gives the full variable domain: EADIYQTPRYLVIGTGKKITLECSQTMGHDKMYWYQQDPGMELHLIHYSYGVNSTEKGDLSSESTVSRIRTEHFPLTLESARPSHTSQYLCASSESRDGTGTQHFGDGTRLSIL.

The rearrangement joins TRBV29-1 to TRBJ2-3, with 8 nucleotides matching TRBD1. The junction had 6 bases not matched to a gene; V was cut back by 4 bases and J by 3 bases. Germline V lookup: CDR1 SQVTM, CDR2 ANQGSEA. This CDR3 comprises 14 residues. This CDR3 is CSVADRGPTDTQYF. CDR3 bases: TGCAGCGTTGCCGACAGGGGTCCTACAGATACGCAGTATTTT.

The rearrangement joins TRBV7-2 to TRBJ1-2; D remains unclear. The germline V gene has CDR1 SGHTA and CDR2 FQGNSA. Trimming shortened V by 6 bases and J by 10 bases, and 12 bases separated the two germline ends. The CDR3 sequence is 11 residues long. Here the CDR3 DNA reads TGTGCCAGCAGGACGGGCAGCACCTACACCTTC. It codes for CASRTGSTYTF.

V gene TRBV5-1 combines with J gene TRBJ1-2, with D uncertain. Trimming cost V 6 bases and J 1 base, with 13 bases left between them. Germline CDR1 is SGHRS and CDR2 is YFSETQ. There are 14 residues in the CDR3. The DNA of the CDR3 is TGCGCCAGCACCCCGTCGCGAGATAACTATGGCTACACCTTC. Residues: CASTPSRDNYGYTF.

This chain connects TRBV6-6 to TRBJ2-5, with 7 bases matching TRBD2. The DNA end is more similar to TRBJ2-4, so the J call may be wrong. Germline CDR1 MNHNY, CDR2 SVGAGI (reference sequence). The CDR3 spans 15 residues. CDR3 region: CASSYPGTMESIQYF. For the CDR3, the DNA is TGTGCCAGCAGTTACCCCGGGACTATGGAATCCATTCAGTACTTC.

The gene calls are TRBV20-1 and TRBJ2-5, with 8 bases that match TRBD1. The germline CDR1 and CDR2 sequences are DFQATT and SNEGSKA (reference sequence). V dropped 2 bases and J dropped 4; count of bases not matched to a gene: 3. The CDR3 sequence is 13 residues long. CDR3 loop: CSARLTGGETQYF. CDR3 sequence (DNA): TGCAGTGCTAGATTAACAGGGGGAGAGACCCAGTACTTC.

The CDR3 nucleotides are TGTGCCAGCAGCTTAGTGTTATCCGCCGGAGCTACGCAGTATTTT. Its translation: CASSLVLSAGATQYF. V is TRBV11-2 and J is TRBJ2-3; D gene unclear. V lost 1 base and J 8 bases, leaving 16 bases between the germline ends. Germline V lookup: CDR1 SGHAT, CDR2 FQNNGV. This CDR3 region has 15 residues.

J is TRBJ2-1 and V is TRBV10-3; TRBD2 matches at 10 bases. CDR1 and CDR2 from the germline V gene are ENHRY and SYGVKD. Losses at the gene ends were 3 bases for V and 3 bases for J; bases not matched to a gene: 2. This CDR3 is 15 amino acids long. CDR3 coding DNA: TGTGCCATCAGTGAAGGGACTAGCGACTACAATGAGCAGTTCTTC. It is translated as CAISEGTSDYNEQFF.

This rearrangement joins TRBV6-5 to TRBJ2-4; D may match TRBD1 or TRBD2 (5 bases each). The J call may be in error: the DNA end matches TRBJ2-7 better. From germline, CDR1 is MNHEY and CDR2 SVGAGI. CDR3 length equals 15 residues. CDR3 DNA sequence: TGTGCCAGCAGTCAAGGATACGGGACCTCCCGCGAGCAGTACTTC. Its protein is CASSQGYGTSREQYF.

This clonotype was detected only once. The chain combines TRBV6-6 with TRBJ2-1; D tentatively fits TRBD1 or TRBD2 (5 bases each). Germline V gene sequence: CDR1 MNHNY, CDR2 SVGAGI (reference sequence). V shed 2 bases and J shed 13 bases, with 18 bases lying between them. The CDR3 is 14 residues long. CDR3 DNA: TGTGCCAGCAGTTACGAGGGGAAAGGAGAGACCCAGTTCTTC. Its protein product is CASSYEGKGETQFF.

V is TRBV20-1 and J is TRBJ1-5; 7 positions match TRBD1. Germline loops: CDR1 DFQATT, CDR2 SNEGSKA (reference sequence). CDR3 length equals 16 residues. Trimming took 3 bases from V and 4 from J; bases not matched to a gene: 12. CDR3 bases: TGCAGTGCTAGTTCCCCGGGACAGACCTTGAATCAGCCCCAGCATTTT. It codes for CSASSPGQTLNQPQHF.